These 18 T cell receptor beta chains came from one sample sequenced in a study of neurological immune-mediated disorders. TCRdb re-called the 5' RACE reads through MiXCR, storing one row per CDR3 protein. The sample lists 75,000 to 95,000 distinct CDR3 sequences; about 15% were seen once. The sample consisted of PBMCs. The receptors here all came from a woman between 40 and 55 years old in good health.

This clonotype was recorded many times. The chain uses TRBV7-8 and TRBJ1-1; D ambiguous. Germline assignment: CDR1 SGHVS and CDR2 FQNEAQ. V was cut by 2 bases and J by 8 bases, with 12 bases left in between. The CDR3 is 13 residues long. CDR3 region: CASSLQLEAEAFF. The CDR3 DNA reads TGTGCCAGCAGCTTACAGCTTGAAGCGGAAGCTTTCTTT.

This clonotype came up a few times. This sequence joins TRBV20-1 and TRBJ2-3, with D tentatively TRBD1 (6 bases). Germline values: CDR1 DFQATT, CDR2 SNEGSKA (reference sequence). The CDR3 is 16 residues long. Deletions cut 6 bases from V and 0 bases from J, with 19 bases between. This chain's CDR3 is CSAPDPTGISTDTQYF. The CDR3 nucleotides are TGCAGTGCCCCTGACCCGACAGGAATAAGCACAGATACGCAGTATTTT.

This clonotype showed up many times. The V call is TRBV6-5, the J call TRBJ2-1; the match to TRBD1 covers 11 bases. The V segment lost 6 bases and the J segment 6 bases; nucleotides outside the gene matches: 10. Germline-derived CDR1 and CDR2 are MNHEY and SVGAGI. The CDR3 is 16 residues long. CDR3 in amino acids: CASSKRGTGGPNEQFF. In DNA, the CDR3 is TGTGCCAGCAGCAAAAGGGGGACAGGGGGTCCCAATGAGCAGTTCTTC.

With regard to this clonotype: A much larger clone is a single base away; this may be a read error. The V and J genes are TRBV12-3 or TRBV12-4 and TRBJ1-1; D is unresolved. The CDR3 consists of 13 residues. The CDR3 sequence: CVSTLDRGTEAFF. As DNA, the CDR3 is TGTGTCAGCACCCTGGACCGGGGCACTGAAGCTTTCTTT.

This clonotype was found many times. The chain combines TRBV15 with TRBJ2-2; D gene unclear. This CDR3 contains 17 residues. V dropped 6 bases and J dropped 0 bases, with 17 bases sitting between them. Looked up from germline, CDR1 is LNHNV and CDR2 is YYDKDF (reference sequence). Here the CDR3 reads CATRTSAVPSNTGELFF. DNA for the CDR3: TGTGCCACCAGGACATCTGCGGTCCCTTCGAACACCGGGGAGCTGTTTTTT. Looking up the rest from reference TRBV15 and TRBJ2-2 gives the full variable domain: DAMVIQNPRYQVTQFGKPVTLSCSQTLNHNVMYWYQQKSSQAPKLLFHYYDKDFNNEADTPDNFQSRRPNTSFCFLDIRSPGLGDTAMYLCATRTSAVPSNTGELFFGEGSRLTVL.

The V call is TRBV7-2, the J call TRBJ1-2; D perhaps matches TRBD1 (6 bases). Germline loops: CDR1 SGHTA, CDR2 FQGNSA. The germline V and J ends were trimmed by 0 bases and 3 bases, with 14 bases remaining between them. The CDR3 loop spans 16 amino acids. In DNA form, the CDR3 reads TGTGCCAGCAGCTTAGCGGGTGGGGGGCTTGACTATGGCTACACCTTC. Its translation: CASSLAGGGLDYGYTF. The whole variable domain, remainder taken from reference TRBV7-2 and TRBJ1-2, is GAGVSQSPSNKVTEKGKDVELRCDPISGHTALYWYRQSLGQGLEFLIYFQGNSAPDKSGLPSDRFSAERTGGSVSTLTIQRTQQEDSAVYLCASSLAGGGLDYGYTFGSGTRLTVV.

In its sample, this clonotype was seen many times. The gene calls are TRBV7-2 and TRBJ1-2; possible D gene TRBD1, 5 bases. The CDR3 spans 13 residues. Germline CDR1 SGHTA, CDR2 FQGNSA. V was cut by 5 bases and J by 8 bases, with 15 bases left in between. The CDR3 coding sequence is TGTGCCAGCAGCCGCCTAGGGGCTCAGGGCTACACCTTC. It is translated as CASSRLGAQGYTF.

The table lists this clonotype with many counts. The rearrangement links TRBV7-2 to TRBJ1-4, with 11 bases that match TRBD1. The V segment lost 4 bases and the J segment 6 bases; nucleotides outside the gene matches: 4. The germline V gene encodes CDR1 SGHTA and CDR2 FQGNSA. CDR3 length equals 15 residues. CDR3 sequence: CASSYQGQGDEKLFF. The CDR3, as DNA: TGTGCCAGCAGCTACCAGGGACAGGGGGATGAAAAACTGTTTTTT.

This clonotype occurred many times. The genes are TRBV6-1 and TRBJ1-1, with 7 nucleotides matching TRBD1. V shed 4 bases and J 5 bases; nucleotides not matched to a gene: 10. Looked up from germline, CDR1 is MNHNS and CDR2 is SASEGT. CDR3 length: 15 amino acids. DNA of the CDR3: TGTGCCAGCAGTGTTCTCCGGGACAGAAATACTGAAGCTTTCTTT. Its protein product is CASSVLRDRNTEAFF.

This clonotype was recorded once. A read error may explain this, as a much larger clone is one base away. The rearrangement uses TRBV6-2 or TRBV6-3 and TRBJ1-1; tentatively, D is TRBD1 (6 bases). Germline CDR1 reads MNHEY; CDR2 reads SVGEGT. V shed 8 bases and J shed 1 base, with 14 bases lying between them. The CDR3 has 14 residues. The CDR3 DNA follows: TGTGCCAGCTGTTTGACAGGACCGAACACTGAAGCTTTCTTT. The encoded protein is CASCLTGPNTEAFF.

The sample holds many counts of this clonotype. The CDR3 nucleotides are TGTGCCAGCAGTTTTGGATGGTCGGGGGGGGAAGAGACCCAGTACTTC. It yields the protein CASSFGWSGGEETQYF. This rearrangement joins TRBV27 to TRBJ2-5, with TRBD2 identical over 8 bases. CDR1 and CDR2 from the germline V gene are MNHEY and SMNVEV (reference sequence). Trimming removed 3 bases from V and 3 bases from J; junction bases left unmatched: 9. The CDR3 is 16 amino acids.

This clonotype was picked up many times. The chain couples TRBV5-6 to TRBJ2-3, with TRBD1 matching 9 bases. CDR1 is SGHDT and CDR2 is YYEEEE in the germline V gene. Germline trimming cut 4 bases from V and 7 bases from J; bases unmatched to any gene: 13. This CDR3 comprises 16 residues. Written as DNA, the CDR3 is TGTGCCAGCAGCCTTCCCCCGGACAGGGGTCCCCATACGCAGTATTTT. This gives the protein CASSLPPDRGPHTQYF. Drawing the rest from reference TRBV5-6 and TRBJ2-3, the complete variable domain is DAGVTQSPTHLIKTRGQQVTLRCSPKSGHDTVSWYQQALGQGPQFIFQYYEEEERQRGNFPDRFSGHQFPNYSSELNVNALLLGDSALYLCASSLPPDRGPHTQYFGPGTRLTVL.

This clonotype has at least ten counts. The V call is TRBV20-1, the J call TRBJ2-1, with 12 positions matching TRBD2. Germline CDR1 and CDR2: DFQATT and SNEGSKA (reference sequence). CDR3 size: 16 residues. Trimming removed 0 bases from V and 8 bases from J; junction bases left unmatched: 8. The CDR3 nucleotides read TGCAGTGCTAGAGATTTCGGACTAGCGGGGAGGTATGAGCAGTTCTTC. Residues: CSARDFGLAGRYEQFF.

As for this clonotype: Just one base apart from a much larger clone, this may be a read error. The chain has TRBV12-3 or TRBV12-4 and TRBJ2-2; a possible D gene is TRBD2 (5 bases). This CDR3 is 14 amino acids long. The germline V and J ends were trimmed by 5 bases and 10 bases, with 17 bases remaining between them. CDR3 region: CASSEAVEAEELFF. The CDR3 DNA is TGTGCCAGCAGTGAAGCGGTGGAGGCCGAGGAGCTGTTTTTT.

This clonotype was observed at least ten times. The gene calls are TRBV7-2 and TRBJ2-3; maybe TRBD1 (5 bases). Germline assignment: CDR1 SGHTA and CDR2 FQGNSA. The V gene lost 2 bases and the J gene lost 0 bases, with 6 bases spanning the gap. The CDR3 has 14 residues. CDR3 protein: CASSLQGSTDTQYF. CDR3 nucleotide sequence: TGTGCCAGCAGCTTACAGGGTAGCACAGATACGCAGTATTTT.

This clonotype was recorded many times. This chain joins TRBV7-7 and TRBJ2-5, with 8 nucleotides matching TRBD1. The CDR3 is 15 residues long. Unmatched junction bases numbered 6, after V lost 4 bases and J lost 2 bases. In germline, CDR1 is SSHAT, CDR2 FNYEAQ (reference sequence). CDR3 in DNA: TGTGCCAGCAGCTACGGACAGGGAACGCAAGAGACCCAGTACTTC. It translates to CASSYGQGTQETQYF.

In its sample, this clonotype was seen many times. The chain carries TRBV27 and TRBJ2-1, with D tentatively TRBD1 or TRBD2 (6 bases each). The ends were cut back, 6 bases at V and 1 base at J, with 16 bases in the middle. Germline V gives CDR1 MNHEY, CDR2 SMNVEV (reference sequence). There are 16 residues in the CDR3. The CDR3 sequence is CASRKPGALSYNEQFF. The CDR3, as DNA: TGTGCCAGCAGGAAGCCGGGGGCCCTATCCTACAATGAGCAGTTCTTC.

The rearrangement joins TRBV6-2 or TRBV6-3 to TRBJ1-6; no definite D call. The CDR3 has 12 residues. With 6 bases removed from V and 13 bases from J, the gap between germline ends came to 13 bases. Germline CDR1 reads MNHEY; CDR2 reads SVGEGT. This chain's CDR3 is CASSPTTLPLHF. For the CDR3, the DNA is TGTGCCAGCAGCCCAACGACCTTGCCCCTCCACTTT.